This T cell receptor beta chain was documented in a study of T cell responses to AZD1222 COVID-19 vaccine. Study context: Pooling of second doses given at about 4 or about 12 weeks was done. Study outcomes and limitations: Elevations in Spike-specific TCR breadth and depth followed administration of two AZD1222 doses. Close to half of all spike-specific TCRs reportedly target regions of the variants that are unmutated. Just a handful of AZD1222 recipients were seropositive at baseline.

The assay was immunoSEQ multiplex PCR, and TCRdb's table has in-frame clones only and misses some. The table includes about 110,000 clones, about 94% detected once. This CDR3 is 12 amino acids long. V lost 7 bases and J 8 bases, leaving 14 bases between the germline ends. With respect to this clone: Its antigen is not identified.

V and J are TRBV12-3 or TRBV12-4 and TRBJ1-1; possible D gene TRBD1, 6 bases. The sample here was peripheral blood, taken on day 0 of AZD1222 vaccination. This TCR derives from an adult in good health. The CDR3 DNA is TGTGCCAGCACCCAACAGGGCTACGAAGCTTTCTTT. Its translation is CASTQQGYEAFF.